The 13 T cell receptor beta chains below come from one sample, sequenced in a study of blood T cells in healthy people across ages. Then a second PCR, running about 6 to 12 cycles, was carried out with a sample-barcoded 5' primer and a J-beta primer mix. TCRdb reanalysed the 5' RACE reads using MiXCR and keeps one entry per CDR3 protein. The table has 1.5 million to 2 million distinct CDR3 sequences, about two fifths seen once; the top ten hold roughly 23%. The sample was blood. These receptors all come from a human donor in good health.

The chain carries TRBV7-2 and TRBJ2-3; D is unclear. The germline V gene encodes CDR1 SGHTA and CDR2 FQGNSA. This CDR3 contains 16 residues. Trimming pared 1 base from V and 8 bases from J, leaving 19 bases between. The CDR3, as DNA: TGTGCCAGCAGCTTAGTACCCGGCCTAGTTTCGGGTACGCAGTATTTT. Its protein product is CASSLVPGLVSGTQYF.

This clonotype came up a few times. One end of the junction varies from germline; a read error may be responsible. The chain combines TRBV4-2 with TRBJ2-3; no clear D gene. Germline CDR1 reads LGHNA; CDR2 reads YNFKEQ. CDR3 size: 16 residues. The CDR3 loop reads CASSQGAASGADAQYF. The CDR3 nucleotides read TGTGCCAGCAGCCAAGGGGCGGCCTCCGGAGCAGATGCGCAGTATTTT.

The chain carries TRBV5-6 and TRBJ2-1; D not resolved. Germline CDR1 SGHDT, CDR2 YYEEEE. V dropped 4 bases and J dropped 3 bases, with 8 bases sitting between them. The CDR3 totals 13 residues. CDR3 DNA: TGTGCCAGCAGCAGAGAGATCTACAATGAGCAGTTCTTC. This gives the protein CASSREIYNEQFF.

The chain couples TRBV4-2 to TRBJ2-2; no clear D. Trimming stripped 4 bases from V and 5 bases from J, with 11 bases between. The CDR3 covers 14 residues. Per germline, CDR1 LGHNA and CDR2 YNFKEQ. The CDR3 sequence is CASSRVTETGELFF. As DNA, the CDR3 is TGTGCCAGCAGCCGAGTAACAGAAACCGGGGAGCTGTTTTTT.

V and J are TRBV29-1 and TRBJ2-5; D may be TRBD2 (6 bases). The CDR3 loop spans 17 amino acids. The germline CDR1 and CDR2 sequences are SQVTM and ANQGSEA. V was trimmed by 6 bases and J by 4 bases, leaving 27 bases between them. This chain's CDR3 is CSVVGTDGPGSIETQYF. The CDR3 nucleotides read TGCAGCGTAGTCGGGACTGACGGGCCGGGGTCTATAGAGACCCAGTACTTC.

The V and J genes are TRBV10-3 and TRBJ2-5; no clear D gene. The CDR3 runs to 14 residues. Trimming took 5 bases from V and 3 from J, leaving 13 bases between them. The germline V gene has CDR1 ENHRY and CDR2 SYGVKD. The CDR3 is CAISPTTMEETQYF. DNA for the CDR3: TGTGCCATCAGTCCTACTACGATGGAAGAGACCCAGTACTTC.

The CDR3: CASSLPDAQYF. The CDR3 coding sequence is TGTGCCAGCAGCTTACCGGACGCGCAGTATTTT. The rearrangement links TRBV7-2 to TRBJ2-3; D unresolved. Germline V CDR1 and CDR2: SGHTA, FQGNSA. The CDR3 has 11 amino acids. V was shortened by 2 bases and J by 10 bases, with 7 bases between the two germline ends.

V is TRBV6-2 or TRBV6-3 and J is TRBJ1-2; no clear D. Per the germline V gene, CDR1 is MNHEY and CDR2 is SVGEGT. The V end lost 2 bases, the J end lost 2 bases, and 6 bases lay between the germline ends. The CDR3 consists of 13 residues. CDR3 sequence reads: CASSYVMNYGYTF. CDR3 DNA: TGTGCCAGCAGTTACGTGATGAACTATGGCTACACCTTC.

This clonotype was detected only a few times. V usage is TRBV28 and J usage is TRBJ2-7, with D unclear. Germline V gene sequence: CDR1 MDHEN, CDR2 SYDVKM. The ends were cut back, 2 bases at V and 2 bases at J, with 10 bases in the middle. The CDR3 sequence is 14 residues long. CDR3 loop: CASSLIAPPYEQYF. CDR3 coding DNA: TGTGCCAGCAGTTTAATAGCCCCCCCCTACGAGCAGTACTTC.

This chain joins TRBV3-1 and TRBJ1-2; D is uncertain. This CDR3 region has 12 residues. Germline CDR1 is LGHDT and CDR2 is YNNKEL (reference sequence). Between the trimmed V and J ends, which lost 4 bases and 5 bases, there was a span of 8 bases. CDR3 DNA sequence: TGTGCCAGCAGCCCTAGCATGTATGGCTACACCTTC. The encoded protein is CASSPSMYGYTF. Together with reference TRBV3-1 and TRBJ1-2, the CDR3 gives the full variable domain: DTAVSQTPKYLVTQMGNDKSIKCEQNLGHDTMYWYKQDSKKFLKIMFSYNNKELIINETVPNRFSPKSPDKAHLNLHINSLELGDSAVYFCASSPSMYGYTFGSGTRLTVV.

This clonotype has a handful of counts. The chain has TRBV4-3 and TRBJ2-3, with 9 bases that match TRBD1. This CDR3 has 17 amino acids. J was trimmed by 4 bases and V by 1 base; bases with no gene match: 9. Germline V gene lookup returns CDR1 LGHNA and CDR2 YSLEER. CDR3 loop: CASSQVEADRGPDTQYF. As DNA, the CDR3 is TGCGCCAGCAGCCAAGTTGAAGCGGACAGGGGCCCAGATACGCAGTATTTT.

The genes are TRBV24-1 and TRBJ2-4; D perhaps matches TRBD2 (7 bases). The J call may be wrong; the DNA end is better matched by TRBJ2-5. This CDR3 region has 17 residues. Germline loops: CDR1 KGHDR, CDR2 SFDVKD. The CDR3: CATSSYSGGVNQETQYF. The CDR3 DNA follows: TGTGCCACCAGTAGCTATTCGGGGGGCGTCAATCAAGAGACCCAGTACTTC.

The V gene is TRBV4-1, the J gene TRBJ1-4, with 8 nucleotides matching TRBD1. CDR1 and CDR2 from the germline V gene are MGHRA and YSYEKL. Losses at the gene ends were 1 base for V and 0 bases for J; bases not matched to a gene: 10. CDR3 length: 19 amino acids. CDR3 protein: CASSQGSDRVGPTNEKLFF. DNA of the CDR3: TGCGCCAGCAGCCAAGGATCGGACAGGGTGGGTCCAACTAATGAAAAACTGTTTTTT.